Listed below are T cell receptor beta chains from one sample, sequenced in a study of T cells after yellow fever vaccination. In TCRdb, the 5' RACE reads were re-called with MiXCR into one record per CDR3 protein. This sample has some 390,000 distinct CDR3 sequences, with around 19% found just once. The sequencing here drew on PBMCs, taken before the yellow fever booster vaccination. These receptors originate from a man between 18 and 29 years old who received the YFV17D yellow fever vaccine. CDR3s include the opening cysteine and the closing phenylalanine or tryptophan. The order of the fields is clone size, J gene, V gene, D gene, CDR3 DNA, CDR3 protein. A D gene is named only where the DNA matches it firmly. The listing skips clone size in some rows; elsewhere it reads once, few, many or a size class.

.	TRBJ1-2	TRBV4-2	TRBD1	TGTGCCAGCAGCCAAGATTGGACAGGGCGCTATGGCTACACCTTC	CASSQDWTGRYGYTF
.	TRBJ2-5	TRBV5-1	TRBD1	TGCGCCAGCAGCCAGACGGGACAGGGGGGGGAGACCCAGTACTTC	CASSQTGQGGETQYF
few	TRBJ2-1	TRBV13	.	TGTGCCAGCAGCTCCCCACACAGGGTGGCCTACAATGAGCAGTTCTTC	CASSSPHRVAYNEQFF
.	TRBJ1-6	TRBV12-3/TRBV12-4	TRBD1	TGTGCCAGCAGTCGGGACAGTTATTCACCCCTCCACTTT	CASSRDSYSPLHF
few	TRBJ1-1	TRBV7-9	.	TGTGCCAGCAGCATTATACAGCTGAACACTGAAGCTTTCTTT	CASSIIQLNTEAFF
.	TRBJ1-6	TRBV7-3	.	TGTGCCAGCAGCTTATACGGGGGGCGGTCACCCCTCCACTTT	CASSLYGGRSPLHF
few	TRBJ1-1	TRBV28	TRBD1	TGTGCCAGCAGTCCGTGGACAGGCATTATGAACACTGAAGCTTTCTTT	CASSPWTGIMNTEAFF
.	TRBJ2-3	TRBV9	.	TGTGCCAGCAGCTCGGGACTTGAGCTGGAAGATACGCAGTATTTT	CASSSGLELEDTQYF
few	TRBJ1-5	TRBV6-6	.	TGTGCCAGCAGAGTCGACCCGGGTGGTCAGCCCCAGCATTTT	CASRVDPGGQPQHF
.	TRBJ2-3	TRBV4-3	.	TGCGCCAGCAGCCAAGGTCTCCTACTAGTTCCAGATACGCAGTATTTT	CASSQGLLLVPDTQYF
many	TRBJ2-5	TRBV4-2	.	TGTGCCAGCAGCCAAGACAGGACCCAGTACTTC	CASSQDRTQYF
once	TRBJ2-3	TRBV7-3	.	TGTGCCAGCAGCCCACTGGCGACTAACACAGATACGCAGTATTTT	CASSPLATNTDTQYF
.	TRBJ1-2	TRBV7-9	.	TGTGCCAGCGCGCGGGACTATGGCTACACCTTC	CASARDYGYTF
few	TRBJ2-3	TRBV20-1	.	TGCAGTGCTAGAGAGAAGCAGCCGGGCCGAGATACGCAGTATTTT	CSAREKQPGRDTQYF